The clone carrying this T cell receptor beta chain was counted a few times. Its antigen is unknown. Distinct nucleotide sequences in the sample also encode this CDR3. The data are from a study of beta chain features in type 1 diabetes. The study, taken as a whole, reports: Shorter TCRB CDR3s, moderately but significantly so, marked every one of the four CD4+ subsets in Type 1 diabetes patients.

V was cut by 0 bases and J by 0 bases, with 5 bases left in between. Looked up from germline, CDR1 is LGHNA and CDR2 is YSLEER. This CDR3 is 15 amino acids long. As every portion of the isolated RNA was reverse transcribed, the sequencing read expressed TCRB transcripts. Generated by immunoSEQ multiplex PCR, the TCRdb table keeps only in-frame clones and is missing some. The sample records over 200,000 clones, 11% being singletons. The sequenced sample was naive CD4+ T cells from blood. This TCR derives from a man aged 25-40 years with type 1 diabetes. The chain has TRBV4-3 and TRBJ1-4; the D is unclear. The CDR3 sequence: CASSQDRATNEKLFF. CDR3 nucleotide sequence: TGCGCCAGCAGCCAAGATCGGGCAACTAATGAAAAACTGTTTTTT.